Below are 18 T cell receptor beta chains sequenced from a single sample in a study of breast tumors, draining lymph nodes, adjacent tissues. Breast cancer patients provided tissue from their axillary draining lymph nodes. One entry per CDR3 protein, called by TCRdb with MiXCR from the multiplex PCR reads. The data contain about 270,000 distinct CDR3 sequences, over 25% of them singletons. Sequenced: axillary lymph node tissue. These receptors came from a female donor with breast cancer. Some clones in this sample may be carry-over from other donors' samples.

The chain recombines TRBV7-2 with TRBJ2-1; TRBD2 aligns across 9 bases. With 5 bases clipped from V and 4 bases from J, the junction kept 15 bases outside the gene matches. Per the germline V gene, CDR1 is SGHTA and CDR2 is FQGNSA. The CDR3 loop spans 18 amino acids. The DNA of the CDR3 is TGTACCAGCAGCCAACCCCGGATTAGCGGGAGTGGATACAATGAGCAGTTCTTC. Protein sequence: CTSSQPRISGSGYNEQFF.

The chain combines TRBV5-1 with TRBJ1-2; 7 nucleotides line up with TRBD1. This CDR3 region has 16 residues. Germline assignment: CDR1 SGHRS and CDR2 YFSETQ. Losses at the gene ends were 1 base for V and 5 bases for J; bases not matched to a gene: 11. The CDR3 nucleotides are TGCGCCAGCAGCTTGATGGGGGCAGGGGGAACGTATGGCTACACCTTC. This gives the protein CASSLMGAGGTYGYTF. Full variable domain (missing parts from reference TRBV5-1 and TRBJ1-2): KAGVTQTPRYLIKTRGQQVTLSCSPISGHRSVSWYQQTPGQGLQFLFEYFSETQRNKGNFPGRFSGRQFSNSRSEMNVSTLELGDSALYLCASSLMGAGGTYGYTFGSGTRLTVV.

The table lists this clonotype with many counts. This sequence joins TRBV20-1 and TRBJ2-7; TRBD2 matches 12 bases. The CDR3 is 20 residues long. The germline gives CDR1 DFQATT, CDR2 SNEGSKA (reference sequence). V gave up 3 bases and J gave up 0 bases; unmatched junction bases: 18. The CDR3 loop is CSASGGGSSGRAYSSYEQYF. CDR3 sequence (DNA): TGCAGTGCTAGTGGGGGTGGGTCTAGCGGGAGGGCCTACAGCTCCTACGAGCAGTACTTC.

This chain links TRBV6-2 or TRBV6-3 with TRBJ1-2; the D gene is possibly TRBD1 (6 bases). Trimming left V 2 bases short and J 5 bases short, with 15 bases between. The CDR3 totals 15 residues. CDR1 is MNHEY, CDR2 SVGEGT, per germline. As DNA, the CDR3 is TGTGCCAGCAGTTACGTCCGGGGGGCGCGATATGGCTACACCTTC. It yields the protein CASSYVRGARYGYTF.

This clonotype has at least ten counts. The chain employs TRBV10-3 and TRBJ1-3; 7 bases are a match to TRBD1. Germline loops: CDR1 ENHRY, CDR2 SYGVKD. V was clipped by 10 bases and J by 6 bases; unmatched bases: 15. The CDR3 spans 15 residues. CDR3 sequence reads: CATRGVSQGANTIYF. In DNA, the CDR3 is TGTGCCACCAGGGGGGTGAGCCAGGGTGCAAACACCATATATTTT.

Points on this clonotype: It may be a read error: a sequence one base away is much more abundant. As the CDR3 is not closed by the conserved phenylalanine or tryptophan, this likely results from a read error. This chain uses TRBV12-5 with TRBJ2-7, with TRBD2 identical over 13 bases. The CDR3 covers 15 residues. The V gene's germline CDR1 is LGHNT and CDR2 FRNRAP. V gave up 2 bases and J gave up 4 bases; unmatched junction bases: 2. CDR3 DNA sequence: TGTGCTAGTGGTTTGAGGACTAGCGGGAGTTACGAGCAGTACTCC. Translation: CASGLRTSGSYEQYS.

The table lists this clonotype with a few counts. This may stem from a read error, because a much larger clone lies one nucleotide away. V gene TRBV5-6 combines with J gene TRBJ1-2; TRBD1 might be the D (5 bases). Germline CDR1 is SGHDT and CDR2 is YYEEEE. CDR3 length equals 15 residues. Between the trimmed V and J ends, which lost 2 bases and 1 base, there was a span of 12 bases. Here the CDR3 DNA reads TGTGCCAGCAGCTTACTACAGGCTAATAACTATGGCTACACCTTC. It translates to CASSLLQANNYGYTF. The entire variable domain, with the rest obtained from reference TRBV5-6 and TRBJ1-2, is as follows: DAGVTQSPTHLIKTRGQQVTLRCSPKSGHDTVSWYQQALGQGPQFIFQYYEEEERQRGNFPDRFSGHQFPNYSSELNVNALLLGDSALYLCASSLLQANNYGYTFGSGTRLTVV.

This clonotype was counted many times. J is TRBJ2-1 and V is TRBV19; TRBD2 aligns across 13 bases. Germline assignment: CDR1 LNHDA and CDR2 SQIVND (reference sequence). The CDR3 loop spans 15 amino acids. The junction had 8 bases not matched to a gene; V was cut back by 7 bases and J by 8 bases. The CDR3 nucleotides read TGTGCCAGTATTCGGACTAGCGGGAGCTCGGATGAGCAGTTCTTC. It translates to CASIRTSGSSDEQFF.

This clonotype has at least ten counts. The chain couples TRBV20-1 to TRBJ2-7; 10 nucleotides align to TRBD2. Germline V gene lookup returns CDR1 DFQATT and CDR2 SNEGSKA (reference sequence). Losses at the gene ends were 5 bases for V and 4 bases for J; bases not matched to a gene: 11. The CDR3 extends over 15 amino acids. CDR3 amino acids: CSALGLAEERYEQYF. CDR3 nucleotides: TGCAGTGCTCTAGGACTAGCGGAGGAGAGGTACGAGCAGTACTTC.

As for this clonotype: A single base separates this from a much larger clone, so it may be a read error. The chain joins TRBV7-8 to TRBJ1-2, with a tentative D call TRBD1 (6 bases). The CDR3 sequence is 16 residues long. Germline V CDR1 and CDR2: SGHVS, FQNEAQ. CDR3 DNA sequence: TGTGCCAGCAGCGAAAAGACAGGCCCTCCTAACTATGGCCACACCTTC. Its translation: CASSEKTGPPNYGHTF.

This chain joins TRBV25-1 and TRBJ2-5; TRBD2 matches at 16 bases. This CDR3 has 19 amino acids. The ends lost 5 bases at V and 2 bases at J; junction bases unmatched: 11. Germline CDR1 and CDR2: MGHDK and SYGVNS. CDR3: CASSIAGLAGGPPQETQYF. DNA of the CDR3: TGTGCCAGCAGTATAGCGGGACTAGCGGGAGGGCCACCACAAGAGACCCAGTACTTC.

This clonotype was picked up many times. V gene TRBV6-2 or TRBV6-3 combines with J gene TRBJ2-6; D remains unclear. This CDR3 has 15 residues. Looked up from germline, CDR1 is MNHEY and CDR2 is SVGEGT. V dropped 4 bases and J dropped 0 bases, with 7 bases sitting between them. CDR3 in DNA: TGTGCCAGCAGTTCTTACAACTCTGGGGCCAACGTCCTGACTTTC. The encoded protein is CASSSYNSGANVLTF.

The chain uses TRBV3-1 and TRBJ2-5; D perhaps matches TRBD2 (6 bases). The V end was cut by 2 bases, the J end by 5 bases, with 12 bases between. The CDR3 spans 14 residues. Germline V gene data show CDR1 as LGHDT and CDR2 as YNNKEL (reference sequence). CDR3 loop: CASSQFGGLETQYF. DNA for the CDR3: TGTGCCAGCAGCCAATTCGGGGGTCTGGAGACCCAGTACTTC.

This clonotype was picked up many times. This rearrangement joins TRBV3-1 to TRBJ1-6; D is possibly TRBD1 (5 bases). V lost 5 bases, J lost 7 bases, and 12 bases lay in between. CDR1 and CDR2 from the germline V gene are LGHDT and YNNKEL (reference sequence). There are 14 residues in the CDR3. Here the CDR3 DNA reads TGTGCCAGCAGCTCCGGGACGGTAAATTCACCCCTCCACTTT. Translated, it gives CASSSGTVNSPLHF.

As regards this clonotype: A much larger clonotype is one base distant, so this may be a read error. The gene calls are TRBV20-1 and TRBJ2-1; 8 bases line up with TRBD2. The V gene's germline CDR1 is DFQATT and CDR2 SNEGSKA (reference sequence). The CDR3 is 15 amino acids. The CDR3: CSAKGTSNSCNEQFF. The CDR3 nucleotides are TGCAGTGCTAAAGGGACTAGTAACTCCTGCAATGAGCAGTTCTTC.

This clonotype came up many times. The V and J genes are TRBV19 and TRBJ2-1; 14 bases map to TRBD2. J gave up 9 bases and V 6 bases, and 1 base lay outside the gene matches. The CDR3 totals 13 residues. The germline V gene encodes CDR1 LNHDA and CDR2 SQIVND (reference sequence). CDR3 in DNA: TGTGCCAGTAGGGGACTAGCGGGAGTTGAGCAGTTCTTC. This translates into CASRGLAGVEQFF.

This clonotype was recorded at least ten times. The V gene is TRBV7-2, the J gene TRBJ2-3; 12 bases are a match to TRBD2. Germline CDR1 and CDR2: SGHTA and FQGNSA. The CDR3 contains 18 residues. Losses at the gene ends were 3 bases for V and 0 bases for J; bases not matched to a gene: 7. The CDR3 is CASSFKLAGGTSTDTQYF. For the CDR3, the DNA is TGTGCCAGCAGCTTTAAGCTAGCGGGAGGGACTAGCACAGATACGCAGTATTTT.

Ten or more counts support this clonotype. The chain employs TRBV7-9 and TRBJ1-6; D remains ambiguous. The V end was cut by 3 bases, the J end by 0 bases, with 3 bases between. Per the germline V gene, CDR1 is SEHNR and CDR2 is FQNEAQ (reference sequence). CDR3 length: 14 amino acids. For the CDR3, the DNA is TGTGCCAGCAGCTTGGGCTCCTATAATTCACCCCTCCACTTT. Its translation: CASSLGSYNSPLHF.